Reported below is one T cell receptor (beta chain). The antigen is undetermined. Germline CDR1 reads SEHNR; CDR2 reads FQNEAQ (reference sequence). This CDR3 region has 16 residues. V was clipped by 5 bases and J by 0 bases; unmatched bases: 5. This sample is drawn from a study of early T cells in non-severe SARS-CoV-2 infection. Overall study findings and caveats: VDJdb-based matching was biased toward anti-spike CD8 responses and missed private and CD4 specificities.

TCRdb re-called the 5' RACE reads through MiXCR, storing one row per CDR3 protein. This table has 60,000 to 85,000 distinct CDR3 sequences, around 16% appearing once. The rearrangement links TRBV7-9 to TRBJ1-3, with TRBD1 matching over 9 bases. The sequenced sample was whole blood. This clonotype was obtained from an adult who was a healthcare worker with PCR-confirmed SARS-CoV-2 infection or an uninfected control (not recorded which). CDR3 sequence reads: CASSRGTGSSGNTIYF. The CDR3 DNA reads TGTGCCAGCAGCAGAGGGACAGGGAGCTCTGGAAACACCATATATTTT.